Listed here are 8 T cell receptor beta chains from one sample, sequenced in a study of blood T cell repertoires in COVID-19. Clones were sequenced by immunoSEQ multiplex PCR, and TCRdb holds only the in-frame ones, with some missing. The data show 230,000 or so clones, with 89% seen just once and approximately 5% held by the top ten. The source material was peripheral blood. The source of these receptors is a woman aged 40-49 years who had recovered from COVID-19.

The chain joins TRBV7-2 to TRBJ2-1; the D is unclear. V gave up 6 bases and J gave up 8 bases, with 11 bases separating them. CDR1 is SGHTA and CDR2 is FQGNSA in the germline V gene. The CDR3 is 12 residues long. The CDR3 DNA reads TGTGCCAGCAGTCCCGCCGGTCATGAGCAGTTCTTC. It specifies CASSPAGHEQFF.

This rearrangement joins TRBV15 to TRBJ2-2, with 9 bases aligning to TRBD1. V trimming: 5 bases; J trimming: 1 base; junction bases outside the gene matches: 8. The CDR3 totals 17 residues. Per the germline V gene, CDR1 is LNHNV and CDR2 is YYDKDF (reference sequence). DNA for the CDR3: TGTGCCACCAGCCGAGCAGCGGGACAGGGGAACACCGGGGAGCTGTTTTTT. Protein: CATSRAAGQGNTGELFF.

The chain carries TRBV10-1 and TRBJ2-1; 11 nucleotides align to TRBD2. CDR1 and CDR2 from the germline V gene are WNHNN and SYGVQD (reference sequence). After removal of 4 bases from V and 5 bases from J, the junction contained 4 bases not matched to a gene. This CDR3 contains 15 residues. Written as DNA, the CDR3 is TGCGCCAGCAGTGCGGGGACTAGCGGTGACAATGAGCAGTTCTTC. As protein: CASSAGTSGDNEQFF.

The CDR3 protein is CASRGESTDTQYF. CDR3 nucleotide sequence: TGTGCCAGCAGGGGCGAGAGCACAGATACGCAGTATTTT. V gene TRBV2 combines with J gene TRBJ2-3; D remains ambiguous. This CDR3 spans 13 amino acids. The germline CDR1 and CDR2 sequences are SNHLY and FYNNEI. Trimming removed 6 bases from V and 0 bases from J, with 7 bases in between. The full variable domain, rest sourced from reference TRBV2 and TRBJ2-3, is EPEVTQTPSHQVTQMGQEVILRCVPISNHLYFYWYRQILGQKVEFLVSFYNNEISEKSEIFDDQFSVERPDGSNFTLKIRSTKLEDSAMYFCASRGESTDTQYFGPGTRLTVL.

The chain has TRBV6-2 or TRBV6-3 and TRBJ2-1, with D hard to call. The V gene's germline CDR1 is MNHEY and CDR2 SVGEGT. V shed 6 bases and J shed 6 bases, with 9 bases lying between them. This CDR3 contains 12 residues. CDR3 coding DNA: TGTGCCAGCAGCTTTCCGGGCAATGAGCAGTTCTTC. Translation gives CASSFPGNEQFF.

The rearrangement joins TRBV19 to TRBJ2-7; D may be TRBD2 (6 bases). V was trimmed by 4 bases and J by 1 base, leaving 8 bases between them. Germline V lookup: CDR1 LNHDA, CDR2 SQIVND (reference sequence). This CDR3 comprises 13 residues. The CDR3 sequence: CASSKGTSYEQYF. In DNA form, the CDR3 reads TGTGCCAGTAGTAAAGGGACTTCCTACGAGCAGTACTTC.

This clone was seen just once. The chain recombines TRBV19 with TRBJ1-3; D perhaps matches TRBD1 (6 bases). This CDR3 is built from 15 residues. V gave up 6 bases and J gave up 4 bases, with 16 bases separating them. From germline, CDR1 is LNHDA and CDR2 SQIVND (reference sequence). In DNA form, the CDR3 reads TGTGCCAGTAGCCAGCTGACAGGAGCGGGAAACACCATATATTTT. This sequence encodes CASSQLTGAGNTIYF.

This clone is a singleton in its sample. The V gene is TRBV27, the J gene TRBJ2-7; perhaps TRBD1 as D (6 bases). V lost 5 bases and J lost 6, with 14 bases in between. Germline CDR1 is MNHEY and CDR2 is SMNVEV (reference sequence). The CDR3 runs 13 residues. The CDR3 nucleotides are TGTGCCAGCAGTCCCGCCACAGGGTCCGAGCAGTACTTC. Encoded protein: CASSPATGSEQYF.